The present T cell receptor beta chain was sequenced within a study of post-analysis software for immune sequencing data. The study's findings and limits: The study found TRBV5-6, TRBV5-1 and TRBV20-1 among five TRBV segments more frequent in patients than controls. Samples from one preparation batch, clustered by F measure, grouped strongly together. Relative to controls, patients with multiple sclerosis showed significantly lower normalized Chao1 diversity.

As for this clonotype: Its antigen is unknown.

Trimming took 2 bases from V and 2 from J, leaving 23 bases between them. Looked up from germline, CDR1 is MNHEY and CDR2 is SVGEGT. The CDR3 runs to 19 residues. Presence of unique molecular identifiers characterized the TCR beta cDNA libraries. TCRdb re-derived calls from the PCR reads in MiXCR, one entry per CDR3 protein. The profile shows about 500,000 distinct CDR3 sequences, roughly 45% of them singletons. The rearrangement uses TRBV6-2 or TRBV6-3 and TRBJ2-3; D may be TRBD1 (6 bases). The source is a girl between 5 and 17 years old with multiple sclerosis. Sequenced: blood. The CDR3 spells CASSYIVDYGQRNTDTQYF. CDR3 bases: TGTGCCAGCAGTTACATTGTGGATTATGGACAGCGAAACACAGATACGCAGTATTTT.